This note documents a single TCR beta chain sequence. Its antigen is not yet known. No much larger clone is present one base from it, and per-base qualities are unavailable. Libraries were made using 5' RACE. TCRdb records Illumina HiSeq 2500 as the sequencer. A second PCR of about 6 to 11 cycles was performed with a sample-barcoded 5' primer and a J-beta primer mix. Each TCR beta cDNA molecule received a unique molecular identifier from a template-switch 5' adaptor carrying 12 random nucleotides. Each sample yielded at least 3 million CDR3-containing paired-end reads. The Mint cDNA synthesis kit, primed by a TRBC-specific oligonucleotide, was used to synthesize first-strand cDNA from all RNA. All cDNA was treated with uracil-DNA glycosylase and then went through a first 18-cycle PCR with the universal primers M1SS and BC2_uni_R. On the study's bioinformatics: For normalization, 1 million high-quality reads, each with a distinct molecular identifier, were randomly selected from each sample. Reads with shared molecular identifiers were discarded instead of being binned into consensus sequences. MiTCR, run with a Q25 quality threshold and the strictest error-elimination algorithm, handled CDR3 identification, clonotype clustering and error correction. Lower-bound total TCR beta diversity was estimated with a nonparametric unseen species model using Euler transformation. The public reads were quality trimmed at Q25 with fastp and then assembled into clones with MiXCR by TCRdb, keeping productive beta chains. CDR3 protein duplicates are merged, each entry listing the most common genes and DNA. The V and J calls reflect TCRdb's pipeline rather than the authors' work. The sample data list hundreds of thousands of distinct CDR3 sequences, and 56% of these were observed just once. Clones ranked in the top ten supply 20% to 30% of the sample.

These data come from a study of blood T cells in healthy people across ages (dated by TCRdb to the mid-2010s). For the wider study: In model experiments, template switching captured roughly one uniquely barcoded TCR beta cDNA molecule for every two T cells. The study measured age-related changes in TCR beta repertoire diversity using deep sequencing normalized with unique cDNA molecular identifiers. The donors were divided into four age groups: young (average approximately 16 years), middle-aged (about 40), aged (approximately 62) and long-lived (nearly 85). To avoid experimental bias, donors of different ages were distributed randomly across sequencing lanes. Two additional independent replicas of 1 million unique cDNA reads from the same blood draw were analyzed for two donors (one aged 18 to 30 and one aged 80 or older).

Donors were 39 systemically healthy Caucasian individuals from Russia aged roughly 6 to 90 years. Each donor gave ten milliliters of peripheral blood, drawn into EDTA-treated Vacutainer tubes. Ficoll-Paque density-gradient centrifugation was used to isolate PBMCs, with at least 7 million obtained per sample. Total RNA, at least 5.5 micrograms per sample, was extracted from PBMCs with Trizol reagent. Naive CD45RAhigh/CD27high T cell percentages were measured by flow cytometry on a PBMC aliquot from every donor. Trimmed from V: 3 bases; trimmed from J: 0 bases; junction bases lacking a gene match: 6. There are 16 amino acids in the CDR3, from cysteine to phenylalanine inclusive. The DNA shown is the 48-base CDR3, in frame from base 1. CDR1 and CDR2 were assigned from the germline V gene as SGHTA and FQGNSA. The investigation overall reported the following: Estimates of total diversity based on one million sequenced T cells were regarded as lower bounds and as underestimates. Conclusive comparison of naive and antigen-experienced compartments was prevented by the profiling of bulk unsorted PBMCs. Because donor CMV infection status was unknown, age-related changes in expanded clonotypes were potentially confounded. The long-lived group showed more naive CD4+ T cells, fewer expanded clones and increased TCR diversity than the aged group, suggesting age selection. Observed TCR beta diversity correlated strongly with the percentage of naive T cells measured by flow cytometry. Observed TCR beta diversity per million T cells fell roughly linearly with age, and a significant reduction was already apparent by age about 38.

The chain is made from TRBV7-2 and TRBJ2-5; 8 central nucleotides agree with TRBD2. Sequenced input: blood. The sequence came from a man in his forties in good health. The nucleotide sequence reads TGTGCCAGCAGCTTCGACACTAGCGGCTACCAAGAGACCCAGTACTTC. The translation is CASSFDTSGYQETQYF.